Below are 7 T cell receptor beta chains sequenced from a single sample in a study of radiation and T cells in renal cell carcinoma. The sample's time point: baseline pretreatment blood. Treatment described: 15 Gy SBRT to primary tumor, nephrectomy 4 weeks later. Using immunoSEQ multiplex PCR, the repertoire was profiled, and TCRdb retains in-frame clones only, with some absent. Counted here are over 45,000 clones, about three quarters occurring once; the ten biggest clones make up 7.3%. The sample was blood, taken from a patient whose treatment included radiotherapy and nephrectomy. These TCRs come from a man in his sixties with renal cell carcinoma.

On this clone: The same CDR3 is also encoded by other DNA sequences in this sample. V and J are TRBV4-1 and TRBJ1-2, with D perhaps TRBD1 (5 bases). The length of the CDR3 is 14 residues. Germline V CDR1 and CDR2: MGHRA, YSYEKL. Trimming shortened V by 3 bases and J by 1 base, and 9 bases separated the two germline ends. Here the CDR3 reads CASSHEGRNYGYTF. For the CDR3, the DNA is TGCGCCAGCAGCCACGAGGGGCGTAACTATGGCTACACCTTC.

In this sample, this clone turned up a few times. This chain joins TRBV27 and TRBJ1-2; D unresolved. The germline V and J ends were trimmed by 3 bases and 0 bases, with 14 bases remaining between them. The CDR3 has 16 amino acids. The germline CDR1 and CDR2 sequences are MNHEY and SMNVEV (reference sequence). The CDR3: CASSLRARETNYGYTF. The CDR3 DNA sequence: TGTGCCAGCAGTTTGCGGGCGCGAGAGACTAACTATGGCTACACCTTC.

The V and J genes are TRBV9 and TRBJ2-1, with TRBD1 matching 8 bases. The CDR3 extends over 14 amino acids. With V trimmed by 0 bases and J by 7 bases, 3 bases remained unmatched. The germline V gene has CDR1 SGDLS and CDR2 YYNGEE. As DNA, the CDR3 is TGTGCCAGCAGCGTAGAGCAGGGGGCGAATGAGCAGTTCTTC. It encodes CASSVEQGANEQFF. Using reference TRBV9 and TRBJ2-1 for the parts outside the CDR3, the full variable domain is DSGVTQTPKHLITATGQRVTLRCSPRSGDLSVYWYQQSLDQGLQFLIQYYNGEERAKGNILERFSAQQFPDLHSELNLSSLELGDSALYFCASSVEQGANEQFFGPGTRLTVL.

The chain combines TRBV30 with TRBJ1-6; D not resolved. V gave up 0 bases and J gave up 3 bases, with 3 bases separating them. This CDR3 has 13 amino acids. Germline CDR1 and CDR2: GTSNPN and SVGIG (reference sequence). The CDR3 reads CAWSVLYNSPLHF. Here the CDR3 DNA reads TGTGCCTGGAGTGTACTCTATAATTCACCCCTCCACTTT.

This clone was recorded only once. Other DNA sequences within the sample encode an identical CDR3. This rearrangement joins TRBV7-3 to TRBJ2-3; D is unclear. This CDR3 comprises 15 residues. The germline V and J ends were trimmed by 5 bases and 3 bases, with 15 bases remaining between them. The V gene's germline CDR1 is SGHTA and CDR2 FQGTGA. CDR3 sequence reads: CASSPGGGPTDTQYF. As DNA, the CDR3 is TGTGCCAGCAGCCCCGGTGGCGGACCGACAGATACGCAGTATTTT.

This chain uses TRBV6-1 with TRBJ1-4; D remains ambiguous. CDR3 size: 15 residues. With 1 base removed from V and 0 bases from J, the gap between germline ends came to 6 bases. The germline CDR1 and CDR2 sequences are MNHNS and SASEGT. For the CDR3, the DNA is TGTGCCAGCAGTGAAGTTGGGGCAACTAATGAAAAACTGTTTTTT. Residues: CASSEVGATNEKLFF.

The J gene is TRBJ2-5, the V gene TRBV19, with a tentative D call TRBD1 (6 bases). CDR3 length: 14 amino acids. V was clipped by 3 bases and J by 5 bases, with 13 bases between them. Germline CDR1 is LNHDA and CDR2 is SQIVND (reference sequence). CDR3 DNA sequence: TGTGCCAGTAGTATCTCGGCAGGGGTGGAGACCCAGTACTTC. It specifies CASSISAGVETQYF. Together with reference TRBV19 and TRBJ2-5, the CDR3 gives the full variable domain: DGGITQSPKYLFRKEGQNVTLSCEQNLNHDAMYWYRQDPGQGLRLIYYSQIVNDFQKGDIAEGYSVSREKKESFPLTVTSAQKNPTAFYLCASSISAGVETQYFGPGTRLLVL.